This entry lists 27 T cell receptor beta chains sequenced from one sample in a study of regulatory T cells in long-lasting Graves disease. Time point in this sample: newly diagnosed GD, antithyroid drugs for less than 3 months. Scientists built the TCR library using RNA that was extracted from PBMCs. Libraries of TCR beta came from iRepertoire HTBI primers plus Arm-PCR of CDR3 regions. MiXCR, run by TCRdb on the multiplex PCR reads, gives a single entry per CDR3 protein. The sample records approximately 400,000 distinct CDR3 sequences, approximately 15% being singletons. The same sample was also used in a study of T cells in Graves' hyperthyroidism and ophthalmopathy.

This material consisted of peripheral blood mononuclear cells (PBMCs), taken at new diagnosis, from a patient treated with antithyroid drugs. The receptors were gathered from a woman aged 25 to 45 with Graves disease.

In its sample, this clonotype was seen many times. The J gene is TRBJ2-1, the V gene TRBV6-5; no reliable D call. Germline CDR1 is MNHEY and CDR2 is SVGAGI. With 2 bases removed from V and 2 bases from J, the gap between germline ends came to 13 bases. The CDR3 contains 16 residues. DNA of the CDR3: TGTGCCAGCAGTTACGGGGTAGGAGTCCCCTACAATGAGCAGTTCTTC. This gives the protein CASSYGVGVPYNEQFF.

V is TRBV9 and J is TRBJ2-5; tentative D call: TRBD1 (6 bases). The CDR3 consists of 14 residues. Germline V gene sequence: CDR1 SGDLS, CDR2 YYNGEE. Trimming left V 1 base short and J 5 bases short, with 12 bases between. CDR3 sequence reads: CASSVTGRWETQYF. The CDR3 coding sequence is TGTGCCAGCAGCGTAACAGGGCGATGGGAGACCCAGTACTTC.

This clonotype was recorded many times. The chain links TRBV11-2 to TRBJ2-7; weak D call: TRBD1 (6 bases). The germline V gene encodes CDR1 SGHAT and CDR2 FQNNGV. Trimming took 1 base from V and 5 from J, leaving 12 bases between them. The length of the CDR3 is 14 residues. The CDR3: CASSLVARGHEQYF. DNA of the CDR3: TGTGCCAGCAGCTTAGTGGCCAGGGGCCACGAGCAGTACTTC. The variable domain in full, with the rest retrieved from reference TRBV11-2 and TRBJ2-7, is EAGVAQSPRYKIIEKRQSVAFWCNPISGHATLYWYQQILGQGPKLLIQFQNNGVVDDSQLPKDRFSAERLKGVDSTLKIQPAKLEDSAVYLCASSLVARGHEQYFGPGTRLTVT.

V and J are TRBV6-2 or TRBV6-3 and TRBJ2-1, with D perhaps matching TRBD1 or TRBD2 (5 bases each). The germline V and J ends were trimmed by 4 bases and 12 bases, with 13 bases remaining between them. In germline, CDR1 is MNHEY, CDR2 SVGEGT. The CDR3 consists of 12 residues. As DNA, the CDR3 is TGTGCCAGCAGTTCTGGGGACCCCCGGCAGTTCTTC. Encoded protein: CASSSGDPRQFF.

This clonotype was recorded many times. The chain recombines TRBV19 with TRBJ1-5, with 9 bases lining up with TRBD1. This CDR3 has 17 residues. V shed 3 bases, J shed 2 bases, and the junction held 8 bases outside the gene matches. CDR1 is LNHDA, CDR2 SQIVND, per germline (reference sequence). For the CDR3, the DNA is TGTGCCAGTAGTATCGAGGACAGGGGATATGGCAATCAGCCCCAGCATTTT. Encoded protein: CASSIEDRGYGNQPQHF.

This clonotype was seen ten or more times. The chain links TRBV20-1 to TRBJ2-1; TRBD2 matches 13 bases. The CDR3 has 18 residues. V lost 0 bases and J lost 0; bases outside the gene matches: 5. Germline CDR1 and CDR2: DFQATT and SNEGSKA (reference sequence). The DNA of the CDR3 is TGCAGTGCTAGAGACCCGGGACTAGCGGGACTCTCCTACAATGAGCAGTTCTTC. This translates into CSARDPGLAGLSYNEQFF.

The chain uses TRBV6-1 and TRBJ2-7; unclear D gene. The CDR3 is 13 residues long. Germline CDR1 is MNHNS and CDR2 is SASEGT. The V end was cut by 7 bases, the J end by 4 bases, with 14 bases between. CDR3: CASIVQDGYEQYF. The CDR3 DNA reads TGTGCCAGCATCGTACAAGATGGGTACGAGCAGTACTTC.

This clonotype was counted many times. The gene calls are TRBV12-3 or TRBV12-4 and TRBJ2-1; TRBD2 is a possible D gene (6 bases). This CDR3 has 15 residues. V was pared by 3 bases and J by 3 bases, with 12 bases between. CDR3 amino acids: CASSFRSGVYNEQFF. CDR3 nucleotides: TGTGCCAGCAGTTTCCGTAGCGGAGTCTACAATGAGCAGTTCTTC.

This clonotype has a handful of counts. No conserved phenylalanine or tryptophan ends this CDR3, so it is likely a read error. The V gene is TRBV5-1, the J gene TRBJ1-1; the D gene is possibly TRBD1 (5 bases). Trimming pared 7 bases from V and 2 bases from J, leaving 12 bases between. This CDR3 is built from 13 residues. CDR1 SGHRS and CDR2 YFSETQ come from the germline V gene. The CDR3 region has the DNA TGCGCCAGCTCGTCGGGGCTAAACACTGAAGCTTTCTCT. Encoded protein: CASSSGLNTEAFS.

This sequence joins TRBV3-1 and TRBJ1-2; 10 nucleotides agree with TRBD1. CDR1 LGHDT and CDR2 YNNKEL come from the germline V gene (reference sequence). The CDR3 extends over 16 amino acids. V dropped 4 bases and J dropped 4; count of bases not matched to a gene: 9. This chain's CDR3 is CASSPGGTGVVYGYTF. The CDR3 region has the DNA TGTGCCAGCAGCCCCGGTGGGACAGGGGTTGTCTATGGCTACACCTTC.

There are many counts of this clonotype. The chain uses TRBV28 and TRBJ2-4, with 12 bases matching TRBD1. The J segment lost 0 bases and the V segment lost 6 bases, leaving 15 bases of the junction unmatched. This CDR3 contains 20 residues. The germline V gene has CDR1 MDHEN and CDR2 SYDVKM. For the CDR3, the DNA is TGTGCCAGCAGGGGGGGGACAGGGGGCATAACTATACTAGCCAAAAACATTCAGTACTTC. This gives the protein CASRGGTGGITILAKNIQYF. The variable domain in full, completed from reference TRBV28 and TRBJ2-4, reads DVKVTQSSRYLVKRTGEKVFLECVQDMDHENMFWYRQDPGLGLRLIYFSYDVKMKEKGDIPEGYSVSREKKERFSLILESASTNQTSMYLCASRGGTGGITILAKNIQYFGAGTRLSVL.

This clonotype was observed a few times. This may come from a read error, since a much larger clone is one base off. The CDR3 protein is CASSLATLNTEASF. The DNA for the CDR3 is TGTGCCAGCAGTTTGGCGACTCTGAACACTGAAGCTTCCTTT. This chain joins TRBV27 and TRBJ1-1; D unclear. CDR1 MNHEY and CDR2 SMNVEV come from the germline V gene (reference sequence). CDR3 length: 14 residues.

This clonotype was seen a few times. This chain joins TRBV14 and TRBJ2-2; TRBD2 matches at 10 bases. In germline, CDR1 is SGHDN, CDR2 FVKESK. The trim removed 2 bases at V and 1 base at J, leaving 4 bases unmatched. The CDR3 covers 17 residues. Here the CDR3 DNA reads TGTGCCAGCAGCCAATACCGGACTAGCGGGAACACCGGGGAGCTGTTTTTT. It codes for CASSQYRTSGNTGELFF.

There are a few counts of this clonotype. The rearrangement joins TRBV20-1 to TRBJ2-1; D remains unclear. With 6 bases removed from V and 9 bases from J, the gap between germline ends came to 12 bases. Germline values: CDR1 DFQATT, CDR2 SNEGSKA (reference sequence). The CDR3 extends over 11 amino acids. This chain's CDR3 is CSAEQSPEQFF. In DNA, the CDR3 is TGCAGTGCAGAACAGAGTCCTGAGCAGTTCTTC.

In its sample, this clonotype was seen many times. This chain joins TRBV6-2 or TRBV6-3 and TRBJ2-7, with D perhaps TRBD1 (6 bases). This CDR3 has 15 residues. The V gene lost 0 bases and the J gene lost 6 bases, with 15 bases spanning the gap. The V gene's germline CDR1 is MNHEY and CDR2 SVGEGT. CDR3 in DNA: TGTGCCAGCAGTTACTCGACCGACGTCAGGGGCGAGCAGTACTTC. Translating it yields CASSYSTDVRGEQYF.

V gene TRBV6-2 or TRBV6-3 combines with J gene TRBJ2-6; no clear D gene. The germline V and J ends were trimmed by 6 bases and 4 bases, with 13 bases remaining between them. The CDR3 loop spans 15 amino acids. CDR1 is MNHEY and CDR2 is SVGEGT in the germline V gene. This CDR3 is CASSITAPGANVLTF. The CDR3 DNA reads TGTGCCAGCAGCATCACGGCCCCCGGGGCCAACGTCCTGACTTTC.

There are many counts of this clonotype. V is TRBV12-3 or TRBV12-4 and J is TRBJ2-3; TRBD2 matches 10 bases. The CDR3 loop spans 15 amino acids. V shed 6 bases and J 2 bases; nucleotides not matched to a gene: 5. In DNA form, the CDR3 reads TGTGCCAGCAGACAACTAGCGGGACCCACAGATACGCAGTATTTT. Its translation is CASRQLAGPTDTQYF.

At least ten counts were recorded for this clonotype. This rearrangement joins TRBV11-2 to TRBJ2-1; no clear D. Trimming left V 5 bases short and J 8 bases short, with 13 bases between. This CDR3 is built from 13 residues. Germline CDR1 is SGHAT and CDR2 is FQNNGV. In nucleotides, the CDR3 is TGTGCCAGCAGCCGACGCTTTTCCGATGAGCAGTTCTTC. It codes for CASSRRFSDEQFF. Filled out from reference TRBV11-2 and TRBJ2-1, the complete variable domain reads EAGVAQSPRYKIIEKRQSVAFWCNPISGHATLYWYQQILGQGPKLLIQFQNNGVVDDSQLPKDRFSAERLKGVDSTLKIQPAKLEDSAVYLCASSRRFSDEQFFGPGTRLTVL.

This clonotype was seen repeatedly, ten times or more. The chain carries TRBV7-9 and TRBJ2-2; D not resolved. Per the germline V gene, CDR1 is SEHNR and CDR2 is FQNEAQ (reference sequence). This CDR3 spans 13 amino acids. The ends were cut back, 5 bases at V and 5 bases at J, with 9 bases in the middle. The CDR3 spells CASSRLETGELFF. Here the CDR3 DNA reads TGTGCCAGCAGCCGCCTGGAGACCGGGGAGCTGTTTTTT.

The chain uses TRBV19 and TRBJ2-5, with a weak D call TRBD2 (5 bases). Trimming removed 5 bases from V and 5 bases from J, with 15 bases in between. The CDR3 covers 14 residues. Germline CDR1 is LNHDA and CDR2 is SQIVND (reference sequence). This CDR3 reads CASSGLSWRETQYF. DNA of the CDR3: TGTGCCAGTAGTGGACTTTCTTGGAGGGAGACCCAGTACTTC. Full variable domain (outside the CDR3, taken from reference TRBV19 and TRBJ2-5): DGGITQSPKYLFRKEGQNVTLSCEQNLNHDAMYWYRQDPGQGLRLIYYSQIVNDFQKGDIAEGYSVSREKKESFPLTVTSAQKNPTAFYLCASSGLSWRETQYFGPGTRLLVL.

This chain links TRBV6-5 with TRBJ2-7; 8 bases fit TRBD2. The germline V gene encodes CDR1 MNHEY and CDR2 SVGAGI. The CDR3 consists of 17 residues. After removal of 0 bases from V and 4 bases from J, the junction contained 11 bases not matched to a gene. CDR3 protein: CASSYSPGGDHLYEQYF. The CDR3 DNA reads TGTGCCAGCAGTTACTCCCCGGGGGGGGATCACCTTTACGAGCAGTACTTC.

Many counts were recorded for this clonotype. This chain joins TRBV5-1 and TRBJ2-3; the match to TRBD1 covers 7 bases. V lost 0 bases and J lost 2; bases outside the gene matches: 3. The CDR3 runs to 15 residues. The germline CDR1 and CDR2 sequences are SGHRS and YFSETQ. As DNA, the CDR3 is TGCGCCAGCAGCTTGGAAGGGACAGCCACAGATACGCAGTATTTT. As protein: CASSLEGTATDTQYF. Based on the CDR3 plus reference TRBV5-1 and TRBJ2-3, the full variable domain is KAGVTQTPRYLIKTRGQQVTLSCSPISGHRSVSWYQQTPGQGLQFLFEYFSETQRNKGNFPGRFSGRQFSNSRSEMNVSTLELGDSALYLCASSLEGTATDTQYFGPGTRLTVL.

This clonotype came up a few times. The genes are TRBV19 and TRBJ2-7, with TRBD2 matching 8 bases. Germline V gene lookup returns CDR1 LNHDA and CDR2 SQIVND (reference sequence). The V segment lost 6 bases and the J segment 4 bases; nucleotides outside the gene matches: 5. The CDR3 sequence is 13 residues long. The CDR3 here is CASSTSGGYEQYF. The DNA of the CDR3 is TGTGCCAGTAGCACGTCGGGAGGGTACGAGCAGTACTTC.

This clonotype appeared many times. V and J are TRBV7-9 and TRBJ2-4; no definite D call. The CDR3 spans 14 residues. V lost 1 base, J lost 7 bases, and 11 bases lay in between. Germline CDR1 and CDR2: SEHNR and FQNEAQ (reference sequence). CDR3 coding DNA: TGTGCCAGCAGCTTAGTTGGGTTTGGGAACATTCAGTACTTC. This encodes CASSLVGFGNIQYF.

This clonotype was picked up one time. The gene calls are TRBV4-1 and TRBJ1-5, with D unclear. Trimming cost V 1 base and J 4 bases, with 5 bases left between them. Germline assignment: CDR1 MGHRA and CDR2 YSYEKL. CDR3 length: 13 residues. The CDR3, as DNA: TGCGCCAGCAGCCAAGGGCAGAATCAGCCCCAGCATTTT. Its protein is CASSQGQNQPQHF.

The chain employs TRBV29-1 and TRBJ1-5; D gene uncertain. The CDR3 sequence is 13 residues long. Germline V gene data show CDR1 as SQVTM and CDR2 as ANQGSEA. Trimming stripped 4 bases from V and 0 bases from J, with 7 bases between. The CDR3 coding sequence is TGCAGCGTTGTTAGTGATAGCAATCAGCCCCAGCATTTT. Amino acid sequence: CSVVSDSNQPQHF.

This clonotype was observed many times. The genes are TRBV2 and TRBJ1-5, with unresolved D. The CDR3 totals 14 residues. The germline V gene encodes CDR1 SNHLY and CDR2 FYNNEI. V was clipped by 3 bases and J by 4 bases, with 10 bases between them. This CDR3 is CASSELIGNQPQHF. DNA for the CDR3: TGTGCCAGCAGTGAGTTAATAGGGAATCAGCCCCAGCATTTT.